These 20 T cell receptor beta chains came from one sample sequenced in a study of T cell changes during pregnancy in multiple sclerosis. The table came from immunoSEQ multiplex PCR; TCRdb's copy has only in-frame clones and leaves some out. The table includes around 92,000 clones, around 93% detected once. Sequences were derived from peripheral blood, sampled in the first trimester of pregnancy. The receptor source for this set is a female donor with multiple sclerosis, enrolled in a pregnancy study.

The rearrangement joins TRBV29-1 to TRBJ2-3; a possible D gene is TRBD2 (6 bases). In germline, CDR1 is SQVTM, CDR2 ANQGSEA. Trimming removed 3 bases at V and 0 bases at J, with 13 bases between. CDR3 length: 15 residues. Here the CDR3 reads CSVDGGMSSTDTQYF. The CDR3 DNA is TGCAGCGTTGACGGAGGGATGTCTAGCACAGATACGCAGTATTTT.

This clone has only one observation. The V gene is TRBV5-1, the J gene TRBJ2-5, with 7 bases fitting TRBD1. Trimming at V came to 3 bases and at J to 2 bases, leaving 4 bases not matched to a gene. The CDR3 has 14 amino acids. Germline assignment: CDR1 SGHRS and CDR2 YFSETQ. The CDR3 loop reads CASSSVTGQETQYF. CDR3 nucleotide sequence: TGCGCCAGCAGCTCGGTGACAGGGCAAGAGACCCAGTACTTC.

The chain joins TRBV2 to TRBJ1-1; the D is unclear. Germline CDR1 and CDR2: SNHLY and FYNNEI. CDR3 length equals 13 residues. V was shortened by 3 bases and J by 5 bases, with 10 bases between the two germline ends. The CDR3 protein is CASSDRGGTEAFF. The CDR3 region has the DNA TGTGCCAGCAGTGACCGGGGAGGTACTGAAGCTTTCTTT. The variable domain in full, completed from reference TRBV2 and TRBJ1-1, reads EPEVTQTPSHQVTQMGQEVILRCVPISNHLYFYWYRQILGQKVEFLVSFYNNEISEKSEIFDDQFSVERPDGSNFTLKIRSTKLEDSAMYFCASSDRGGTEAFFGQGTRLTVV.

This chain links TRBV19 with TRBJ2-6; weak D call: TRBD1 (6 bases). V lost 1 base to trimming and J lost 0 bases, with 13 bases between them. The CDR3 covers 18 residues. The germline V gene encodes CDR1 LNHDA and CDR2 SQIVND (reference sequence). CDR3 sequence reads: CASSIGRQGNSGANVLTF. CDR3 nucleotide sequence: TGTGCCAGTAGTATAGGTAGGCAGGGGAACTCTGGGGCCAACGTCCTGACTTTC.

The V gene is TRBV19, the J gene TRBJ2-7; the match to TRBD2 covers 9 bases. The CDR3 has 16 amino acids. Germline V CDR1 and CDR2: LNHDA, SQIVND (reference sequence). Trimming removed 5 bases from V and 3 bases from J; junction bases left unmatched: 11. The CDR3 DNA follows: TGTGCCAGTAGTTCGCAGCGGGGGGACCCTCTCTACGAGCAGTACTTC. Amino acid sequence: CASSSQRGDPLYEQYF. Based on the CDR3 plus reference TRBV19 and TRBJ2-7, the full variable domain is DGGITQSPKYLFRKEGQNVTLSCEQNLNHDAMYWYRQDPGQGLRLIYYSQIVNDFQKGDIAEGYSVSREKKESFPLTVTSAQKNPTAFYLCASSSQRGDPLYEQYFGPGTRLTVT.

The V call is TRBV9, the J call TRBJ2-3; 8 nucleotides agree with TRBD2. CDR3 size: 15 residues. CDR1 is SGDLS and CDR2 is YYNGEE in the germline V gene. V dropped 4 bases and J dropped 2; count of bases not matched to a gene: 6. The CDR3 DNA follows: TGTGCCAGCAGCTCCACACTAGCGGACACAGATACGCAGTATTTT. Translated: CASSSTLADTDTQYF.

The gene calls are TRBV10-3 and TRBJ2-2, with 8 bases that match TRBD2. This CDR3 has 17 amino acids. CDR1 is ENHRY, CDR2 SYGVKD, per germline. V lost 7 bases to trimming and J lost 3 bases; unmatched junction nucleotides: 13. CDR3 sequence reads: CAIKPPGSGGHTGELFF. The DNA for the CDR3 is TGTGCCATCAAACCCCCTGGGAGCGGGGGACACACCGGGGAGCTGTTTTTT.

This clone has just a few counts. The V and J genes are TRBV6-5 and TRBJ1-1; weak D call: TRBD1 (5 bases). The V gene's germline CDR1 is MNHEY and CDR2 SVGAGI. The length of the CDR3 is 13 residues. The ends were cut back, 6 bases at V and 1 base at J, with 9 bases in the middle. Here the CDR3 reads CASSLQENTEAFF. CDR3 nucleotides: TGTGCCAGCAGCCTACAGGAGAACACTGAAGCTTTCTTT.

The CDR3 protein is CASSLPGQGMETQYF. DNA of the CDR3: TGTGCCAGCAGCTTACCGGGACAGGGTATGGAGACCCAGTACTTC. This chain connects TRBV7-6 to TRBJ2-5, with 9 bases that match TRBD1. After removal of 2 bases from V and 5 bases from J, the junction contained 6 bases not matched to a gene. Germline CDR1 is SGHVS and CDR2 is FNYEAQ. CDR3 size: 15 residues. The full variable domain, completed using reference TRBV7-6 and TRBJ2-5, is GAGVSQSPRYKVTKRGQDVALRCDPISGHVSLYWYRQALGQGPEFLTYFNYEAQQDKSGLPNDRFSAERPEGSISTLTIQRTEQRDSAMYRCASSLPGQGMETQYFGPGTRLLVL.

This clone was detected only once. The V and J genes are TRBV5-1 and TRBJ1-2, with TRBD1 matching over 10 bases. Trimming at V came to 2 bases and at J to 6 bases, leaving 4 bases not matched to a gene. There are 14 residues in the CDR3. In germline, CDR1 is SGHRS, CDR2 YFSETQ. The CDR3, as DNA: TGCGCCAGCAGCTTAGATGGACAGGGGGATGGCTACACCTTC. It translates to CASSLDGQGDGYTF.

V gene TRBV19 combines with J gene TRBJ1-4; D not certain. Per germline, CDR1 LNHDA and CDR2 SQIVND (reference sequence). V was clipped by 6 bases and J by 5 bases, with 4 bases between them. The CDR3 runs 11 residues. Here the CDR3 DNA reads TGTGCCAGTAGGAGAAATGAAAAACTGTTTTTT. Its protein is CASRRNEKLFF.

The chain combines TRBV27 with TRBJ1-2; 8 nucleotides align to TRBD1. The CDR3 has 16 amino acids. Trimming cost V 6 bases and J 0 bases; bases outside gene matches: 9. In germline, CDR1 is MNHEY, CDR2 SMNVEV (reference sequence). The CDR3 loop reads CASRGQGLISNYGYTF. CDR3 coding DNA: TGTGCCAGCAGAGGACAGGGACTCATTTCTAACTATGGCTACACCTTC.

The chain combines TRBV7-2 with TRBJ1-6; 7 bases match TRBD1. Germline V gene lookup returns CDR1 SGHTA and CDR2 FQGNSA. The CDR3 sequence is 14 residues long. V gave up 5 bases and J gave up 5 bases; unmatched junction bases: 3. The chain's CDR3 is CASSAGQNNSPLHF. The CDR3 bases are TGTGCCAGCAGCGCGGGACAGAATAATTCACCCCTCCACTTT.

The rearrangement joins TRBV18 to TRBJ2-1; D not certain. CDR1 and CDR2 (germline): KGHSH, LQKENI. This CDR3 has 15 residues. Deletions cut 0 bases from V and 6 bases from J, with 12 bases between. CDR3 residues: CASSPPTPGINEQFF. CDR3 sequence (DNA): TGTGCCAGCTCACCACCTACACCGGGTATCAATGAGCAGTTCTTC.

The rearrangement uses TRBV4-1 and TRBJ1-1; D might be TRBD1 (5 bases). The CDR3 contains 14 residues. Looked up from germline, CDR1 is MGHRA and CDR2 is YSYEKL. Between the trimmed V and J ends, which lost 3 bases and 3 bases, there was a span of 11 bases. This CDR3 is CASSHGTGDTEAFF. CDR3 DNA: TGCGCCAGCAGCCACGGCACGGGGGACACTGAAGCTTTCTTT.

The chain has TRBV27 and TRBJ2-5; 8 nucleotides agree with TRBD2. Germline V gene sequence: CDR1 MNHEY, CDR2 SMNVEV (reference sequence). The CDR3 is made up of 20 amino acids. J was trimmed by 0 bases and V by 7 bases; bases with no gene match: 22. CDR3 amino acids: CASIPKALLRGEDYQETQYF. The CDR3 DNA follows: TGTGCCAGCATCCCCAAGGCCCTTCTGCGGGGGGAAGATTACCAAGAGACCCAGTACTTC.

The DNA for the CDR3 is TGCAGCGTTGTCTCCTCCCGGGGCGAGCAGTACTTC. Translation gives CSVVSSRGEQYF. The rearrangement joins TRBV29-1 to TRBJ2-7, with D possibly matching TRBD2 (5 bases). V was cut by 4 bases and J by 6 bases, with 13 bases left in between. Per germline, CDR1 SQVTM and CDR2 ANQGSEA. The CDR3 loop spans 12 amino acids.

This clone is a singleton in its sample. The chain links TRBV7-2 to TRBJ1-2; 7 bases fit TRBD1. Trimming took 7 bases from V and 4 from J; bases not matched to a gene: 6. The CDR3 spans 13 residues. Germline assignment: CDR1 SGHTA and CDR2 FQGNSA. CDR3 region: CASTGQASYGYTF. In nucleotides, the CDR3 is TGTGCCAGCACCGGACAGGCATCCTATGGCTACACCTTC.

This clone was picked up one time. The V gene is TRBV6-1, the J gene TRBJ2-7; possibly TRBD2 for D (5 bases). This CDR3 has 14 amino acids. Germline CDR1 is MNHNS and CDR2 is SASEGT. Trimming removed 2 bases at V and 3 bases at J, with 11 bases between. CDR3 DNA sequence: TGTGCCAGCAGTGAATTTGGGGAGTACTACGAGCAGTACTTC. Translated, it gives CASSEFGEYYEQYF.

This chain links TRBV18 with TRBJ1-2; 9 positions match TRBD1. Germline loops: CDR1 KGHSH, CDR2 LQKENI. Trimming at V came to 3 bases and at J to 2 bases, leaving 1 base not matched to a gene. The CDR3 runs to 14 residues. As DNA, the CDR3 is TGTGCCAGCTCACCGGGGACAGGGAACTATGGCTACACCTTC. Amino acid sequence: CASSPGTGNYGYTF.